The 23 T cell receptor beta chains reported below all come from one sample, sequenced in a study of blood T cell repertoires in COVID-19. Clones were sequenced by immunoSEQ multiplex PCR, and TCRdb holds only the in-frame ones, with some missing. Of 200,000 to 250,000 clones listed, approximately 86% are singletons. Sequencing input: PBMCs or T cells enriched from blood (not recorded which). These receptor sequences come from a man aged 18 to 30 with acute COVID-19.

This chain connects TRBV4-1 to TRBJ1-1; TRBD1 aligns across 7 bases. V shed 4 bases, J shed 5 bases, and the junction held 4 bases outside the gene matches. The V gene's germline CDR1 is MGHRA and CDR2 YSYEKL. The CDR3 loop spans 13 amino acids. The CDR3: CASSPPGGTEAFF. The CDR3 region has the DNA TGCGCCAGCAGCCCCCCAGGGGGAACTGAAGCTTTCTTT.

J is TRBJ2-5 and V is TRBV14, with 13 bases aligning to TRBD2. CDR1 SGHDN and CDR2 FVKESK come from the germline V gene. The CDR3 is 19 residues long. J gave up 4 bases and V 0 bases, and 11 bases lay outside the gene matches. This chain's CDR3 is CASSQDYIGLAGEGETQYF. The CDR3 DNA is TGTGCCAGCAGCCAAGATTATATAGGACTAGCGGGAGAGGGAGAGACCCAGTACTTC.

The chain has TRBV7-2 and TRBJ1-4; D not resolved. This CDR3 spans 13 amino acids. Deletions cut 3 bases from V and 8 bases from J, with 10 bases between. In germline, CDR1 is SGHTA, CDR2 FQGNSA. This CDR3 reads CASSFQVNEKLFF. CDR3 sequence (DNA): TGTGCCAGCAGCTTCCAGGTTAACGAAAAACTGTTTTTT.

This clone appeared a single time. The V and J genes are TRBV2 and TRBJ2-7, with 8 bases fitting TRBD1. The junction had 7 bases not matched to a gene; V was cut back by 7 bases and J by 2 bases. This CDR3 is 14 amino acids long. Germline assignment: CDR1 SNHLY and CDR2 FYNNEI. The CDR3, as DNA: TGTGCCAGCATAGGGGCACAGGGGGCCTACGAGCAGTACTTC. It codes for CASIGAQGAYEQYF.

The chain carries TRBV5-1 and TRBJ1-1; TRBD1 is a possible D gene (5 bases). Germline assignment: CDR1 SGHRS and CDR2 YFSETQ. CDR3 size: 16 residues. Trimming took off 1 base at V and 4 bases at J, with 17 bases between the two ends. CDR3 bases: TGCGCCAGCAGCTTGACCAGGGAGGGAGTGTTCACTGAAGCTTTCTTT. Its translation is CASSLTREGVFTEAFF.

This chain connects TRBV6-1 to TRBJ1-4; 9 bases align to TRBD1. Germline assignment: CDR1 MNHNS and CDR2 SASEGT. The CDR3 contains 15 residues. V dropped 1 base and J dropped 8; count of bases not matched to a gene: 5. The CDR3 nucleotides are TGTGCCAGCAGTGAAGAAGGGACAGGGTCCGAAAAACTGTTTTTT. Residues: CASSEEGTGSEKLFF.

The chain links TRBV27 to TRBJ2-7; 7 bases are a match to TRBD2. The CDR3 covers 16 residues. CDR1 is MNHEY and CDR2 is SMNVEV in the germline V gene (reference sequence). Germline trimming cut 5 bases from V and 1 base from J; bases unmatched to any gene: 11. The CDR3 loop is CASSRVGAGLSYEQYF. CDR3 DNA sequence: TGTGCCAGCAGTCGCGTTGGAGCGGGATTATCCTACGAGCAGTACTTC.

The V call is TRBV9, the J call TRBJ2-1; TRBD2 aligns across 8 bases. Looked up from germline, CDR1 is SGDLS and CDR2 is YYNGEE. J gave up 3 bases and V 5 bases, and 7 bases lay outside the gene matches. The CDR3 has 15 residues. The CDR3, as DNA: TGTGCCAGCAGGGCGGGAGGCGGAGACTACAATGAGCAGTTCTTC. It codes for CASRAGGGDYNEQFF. The full variable domain, completed using reference TRBV9 and TRBJ2-1, is DSGVTQTPKHLITATGQRVTLRCSPRSGDLSVYWYQQSLDQGLQFLIQYYNGEERAKGNILERFSAQQFPDLHSELNLSSLELGDSALYFCASRAGGGDYNEQFFGPGTRLTVL.

A remark on this clone: The DNA is left out, because the CDR3 cannot be placed on it with certainty; the CDR3 is given as TCRdb lists it. The rearrangement links TRBV11-2 to TRBJ1-1; the DNA was not used to check the table's D call, TRBD1. Counting both end residues, the CDR3 totals 11 amino acids. Germline CDR1 is SGHAT and CDR2 is FQNNGV. CDR3 amino acids: CASSWGQGTFF.

The chain links TRBV10-3 to TRBJ1-5; D unresolved. Germline assignment: CDR1 ENHRY and CDR2 SYGVKD. Trimming removed 7 bases from V and 6 bases from J, with 13 bases in between. CDR3 size: 13 residues. CDR3 coding DNA: TGTGCCATCAACGACGAAGCGGGTCAGCCCCAGCATTTT. It yields the protein CAINDEAGQPQHF.

This chain links TRBV28 with TRBJ1-2; D might be TRBD1 (5 bases). The CDR3 is 13 amino acids. Trimming left V 3 bases short and J 4 bases short, with 9 bases between. Germline V gene data show CDR1 as MDHEN and CDR2 as SYDVKM. The chain's CDR3 is CASSFSRAYGYTF. CDR3 coding DNA: TGTGCCAGCAGTTTTAGCAGGGCCTATGGCTACACCTTC.

The chain recombines TRBV19 with TRBJ2-1, with 8 nucleotides matching TRBD2. Germline V gives CDR1 LNHDA, CDR2 SQIVND (reference sequence). CDR3 length: 14 residues. Trimming cost V 4 bases and J 9 bases; bases outside gene matches: 8. The CDR3 DNA follows: TGTGCCAGTAGTACCTTTGGGAGCGGGGGTGAGCAGTTCTTC. It translates to CASSTFGSGGEQFF.

V and J are TRBV18 and TRBJ1-3, with D uncertain. Germline loops: CDR1 KGHSH, CDR2 LQKENI. This CDR3 spans 13 amino acids. V shed 2 bases and J shed 8 bases, with 10 bases lying between them. This chain's CDR3 is CASSPINADTIYF. The DNA of the CDR3 is TGTGCCAGCTCACCAATTAACGCGGACACCATATATTTT.

J is TRBJ2-7 and V is TRBV6-5; 9 bases agree with TRBD1. Germline lookup yields CDR1 MNHEY and CDR2 SVGAGI. The CDR3 is made up of 14 amino acids. The J segment lost 0 bases and the V segment lost 7 bases, leaving 4 bases of the junction unmatched. In DNA, the CDR3 is TGTGCCAGCACCGGGACAGGGACCTCCTACGAGCAGTACTTC. It specifies CASTGTGTSYEQYF.

The chain joins TRBV7-9 to TRBJ2-3, with TRBD2 matching over 14 bases. The trim removed 3 bases at V and 4 bases at J, leaving 6 bases unmatched. This CDR3 has 17 residues. From germline, CDR1 is SEHNR and CDR2 FQNEAQ (reference sequence). CDR3 nucleotides: TGTGCCAGCAGCTTCCCGACTAGCGGGAGGGCCGCAGATACGCAGTATTTT. This gives the protein CASSFPTSGRAADTQYF. Full variable domain (missing parts from reference TRBV7-9 and TRBJ2-3): DTGVSQNPRHKITKRGQNVTFRCDPISEHNRLYWYRQTLGQGPEFLTYFQNEAQLEKSRLLSDRFSAERPKGSFSTLEIQRTEQGDSAMYLCASSFPTSGRAADTQYFGPGTRLTVL.

For this clone: The identical CDR3 is also encoded by other nucleotide sequences in the sample. This chain connects TRBV27 to TRBJ1-2; D is ambiguous. CDR3 length: 15 amino acids. CDR1 is MNHEY, CDR2 SMNVEV, per germline (reference sequence). The V end was cut by 6 bases, the J end by 0 bases, with 14 bases between. CDR3 protein: CASSLTGLANYGYTF. CDR3 DNA sequence: TGTGCCAGCAGCCTGACCGGGTTAGCTAACTATGGCTACACCTTC.

This clone was detected only a few times. This chain joins TRBV5-1 and TRBJ1-3; TRBD1 aligns across 8 bases. This CDR3 contains 16 residues. V trimming: 0 bases; J trimming: 0 bases; junction bases outside the gene matches: 2. The germline V gene has CDR1 SGHRS and CDR2 YFSETQ. The CDR3 bases are TGCGCCAGCAGCTTGGATGGGACAGGCTCTGGAAACACCATATATTTT. Translating gives CASSLDGTGSGNTIYF.

The V and J genes are TRBV6-2 or TRBV6-3 and TRBJ2-3; a weak D match, TRBD1 (5 bases). This CDR3 has 13 residues. Germline CDR1 reads MNHEY; CDR2 reads SVGEGT. Trimming took 5 bases from V and 2 from J, leaving 8 bases between them. CDR3 bases: TGTGCCAGCAGTCTGGACAACACAGATACGCAGTATTTT. Amino acids: CASSLDNTDTQYF.

This clone was detected once. The CDR3: CASSQDRAGARETQYF. The CDR3 coding sequence is TGTGCCAGCAGCCAAGACAGGGCGGGAGCGCGCGAGACCCAGTACTTC. The chain links TRBV3-1 (or the pseudogene TRBV3-2) to TRBJ2-5; 7 bases map to TRBD2. CDR1 is LGHDT and CDR2 is YNNKEL in the germline V gene (reference sequence). J lost 5 bases, V lost 0 bases, and 9 bases had no gene match. The CDR3 totals 16 residues.

The J gene is TRBJ1-1, the V gene TRBV6-4, with 8 bases that match TRBD1. The junction had 19 bases not matched to a gene; V was cut back by 11 bases and J by 8 bases. The germline CDR1 and CDR2 sequences are MRHNA and SNTAGT. The CDR3 is 15 amino acids. The CDR3 reads CAGQTGDPSPREAFF. CDR3 coding DNA: TGTGCCGGACAGACAGGGGATCCATCCCCTAGAGAAGCTTTCTTT.

This clone was found once. The J gene is TRBJ2-3, the V gene TRBV30, with TRBD2 matching over 8 bases. CDR1 is GTSNPN and CDR2 is SVGIG in the germline V gene (reference sequence). With V trimmed by 1 base and J by 13 bases, 10 bases remained unmatched. The CDR3 is made up of 13 amino acids. CDR3 nucleotide sequence: TGTGCCTGGAGTGGAACTAGCGGACCCCGCGAGTATTTT. Protein: CAWSGTSGPREYF.

The V and J genes are TRBV12-5 and TRBJ2-7; 9 bases agree with TRBD1. The CDR3 is made up of 16 amino acids. Per the germline V gene, CDR1 is LGHNT and CDR2 is FRNRAP. V was pared by 0 bases and J by 3 bases, with 6 bases of the junction left unmatched. CDR3 sequence: CASGLVLGTGNYEQYF. The CDR3 coding sequence is TGTGCTAGTGGTTTGGTACTTGGGACAGGGAACTACGAGCAGTACTTC.

The chain joins TRBV7-9 to TRBJ1-2; a weak D match, TRBD1 (6 bases). Trimming cost V 3 bases and J 4 bases, with 18 bases left between them. The CDR3 sequence is 16 residues long. The germline V gene has CDR1 SEHNR and CDR2 FQNEAQ (reference sequence). CDR3 protein: CASSFRQGRVGYGYTF. The DNA of the CDR3 is TGTGCCAGCAGCTTCCGCCAGGGGAGGGTTGGCTATGGCTACACCTTC. Full variable domain (outside the CDR3, taken from reference TRBV7-9 and TRBJ1-2): DTGVSQNPRHKITKRGQNVTFRCDPISEHNRLYWYRQTLGQGPEFLTYFQNEAQLEKSRLLSDRFSAERPKGSFSTLEIQRTEQGDSAMYLCASSFRQGRVGYGYTFGSGTRLTVV.